The text below deals with one T cell receptor beta chain. Its antigen is unidentified. The V end lost 9 bases, the J end lost 0 bases, and 5 bases lay between the germline ends. CDR1 WSHSY and CDR2 SAAADI come from the germline V gene. The CDR3 loop spans 11 amino acids. Repertoires were generated with immunoSEQ multiplex PCR, while TCRdb's copy carries only in-frame clones and drops some. The sample shows just over 45,000 clones, about 94% of them seen only once. The data stem from a study of OX40 agonist ivuxolimab in advanced cancers. Study summary: The study enrolled dose-escalation patients with hepatocellular carcinoma, melanoma, renal cell or head and neck cancer. Study-level results: Low levels of normalized T-cell clonal expansion also appeared in some nonresponders.

The sample consisted of CD4+ or CD8+ T cells sorted from blood, taken in a trial of the OX40 agonist ivuxolimab. V and J are TRBV10-2 and TRBJ1-1, with unresolved D. This receptor was obtained from an adult with an advanced solid tumor such as melanoma, head and neck, liver or kidney cancer. CDR3 sequence (DNA): TGCGCCAGTAAGCTGAACACTGAAGCTTTCTTT. Its protein product is CASKLNTEAFF.